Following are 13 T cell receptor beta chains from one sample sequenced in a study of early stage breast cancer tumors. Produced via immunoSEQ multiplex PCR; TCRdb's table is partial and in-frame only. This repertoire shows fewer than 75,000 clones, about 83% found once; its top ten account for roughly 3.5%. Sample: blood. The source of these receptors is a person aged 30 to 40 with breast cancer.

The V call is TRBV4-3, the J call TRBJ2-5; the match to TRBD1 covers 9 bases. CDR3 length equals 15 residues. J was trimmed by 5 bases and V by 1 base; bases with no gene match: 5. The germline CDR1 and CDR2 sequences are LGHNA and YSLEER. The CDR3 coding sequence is TGCGCCAGCAGCCAAGCCACAGGGGGCGTTGAGACCCAGTACTTC. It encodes CASSQATGGVETQYF.

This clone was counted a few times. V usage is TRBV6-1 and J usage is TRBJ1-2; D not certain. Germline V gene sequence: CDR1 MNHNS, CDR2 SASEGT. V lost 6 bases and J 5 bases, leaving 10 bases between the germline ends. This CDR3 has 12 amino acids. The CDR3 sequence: CASSLQLYGYTF. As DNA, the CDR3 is TGTGCCAGCAGCCTACAGCTGTATGGCTACACCTTC.

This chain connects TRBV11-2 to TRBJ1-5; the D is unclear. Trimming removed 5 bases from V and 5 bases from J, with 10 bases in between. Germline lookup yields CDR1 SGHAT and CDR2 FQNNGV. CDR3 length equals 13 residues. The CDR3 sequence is CASSQDGDQPQHF. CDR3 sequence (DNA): TGTGCCAGCAGCCAGGACGGTGATCAGCCCCAGCATTTT.

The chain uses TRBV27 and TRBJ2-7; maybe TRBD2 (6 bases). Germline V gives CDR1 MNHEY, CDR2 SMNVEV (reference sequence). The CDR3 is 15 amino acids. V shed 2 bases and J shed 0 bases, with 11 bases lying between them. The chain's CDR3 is CASSLGGTSSYEQYF. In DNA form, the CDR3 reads TGTGCCAGCAGTTTAGGCGGGACGAGCTCCTACGAGCAGTACTTC.

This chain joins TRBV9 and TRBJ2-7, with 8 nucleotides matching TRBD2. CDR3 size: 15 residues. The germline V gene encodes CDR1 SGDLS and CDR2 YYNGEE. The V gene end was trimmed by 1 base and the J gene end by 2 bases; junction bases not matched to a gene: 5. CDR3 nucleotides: TGTGCCAGCAGCGTAACTAGCGGAACAGCCTACGAGCAGTACTTC. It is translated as CASSVTSGTAYEQYF.

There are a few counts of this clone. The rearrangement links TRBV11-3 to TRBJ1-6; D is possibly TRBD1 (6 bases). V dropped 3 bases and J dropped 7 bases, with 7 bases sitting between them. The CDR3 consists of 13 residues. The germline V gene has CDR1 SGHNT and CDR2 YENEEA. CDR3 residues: CASSLGANSPLHF. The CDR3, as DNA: TGTGCCAGCAGCTTGGGGGCCAATTCACCCCTCCACTTT.

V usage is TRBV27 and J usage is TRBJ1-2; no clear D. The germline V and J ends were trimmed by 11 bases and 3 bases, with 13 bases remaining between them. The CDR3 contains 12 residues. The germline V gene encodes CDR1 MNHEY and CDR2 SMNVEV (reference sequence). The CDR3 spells CASHGVDYGYTF. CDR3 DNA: TGTGCCTCCCATGGGGTCGACTATGGCTACACCTTC.

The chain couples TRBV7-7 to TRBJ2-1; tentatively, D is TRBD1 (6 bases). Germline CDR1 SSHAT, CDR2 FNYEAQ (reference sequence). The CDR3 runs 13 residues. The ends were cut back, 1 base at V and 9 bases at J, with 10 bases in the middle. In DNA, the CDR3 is TGTGCCAGCAGCTTAGGACAGGCACGTGAGCAGTTCTTC. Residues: CASSLGQAREQFF.

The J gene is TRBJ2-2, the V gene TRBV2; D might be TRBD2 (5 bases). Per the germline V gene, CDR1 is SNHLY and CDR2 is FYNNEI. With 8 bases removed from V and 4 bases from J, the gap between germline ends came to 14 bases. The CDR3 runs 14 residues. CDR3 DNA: TGTGCCAGCCGGAGGCCTCTGGCCACCGGGGAGCTGTTTTTT. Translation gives CASRRPLATGELFF.

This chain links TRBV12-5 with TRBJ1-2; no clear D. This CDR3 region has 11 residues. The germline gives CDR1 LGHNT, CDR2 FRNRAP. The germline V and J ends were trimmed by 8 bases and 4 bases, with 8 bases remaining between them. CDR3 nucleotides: TGTGCTAGTTACATGGGCTATGGCTACACCTTC. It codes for CASYMGYGYTF.

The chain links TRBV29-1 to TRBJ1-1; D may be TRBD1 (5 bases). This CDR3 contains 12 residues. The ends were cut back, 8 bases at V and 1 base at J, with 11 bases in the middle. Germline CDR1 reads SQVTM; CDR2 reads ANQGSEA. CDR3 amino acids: CSSGGGNTEAFF. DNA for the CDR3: TGCAGCTCCGGGGGGGGGAACACTGAAGCTTTCTTT.

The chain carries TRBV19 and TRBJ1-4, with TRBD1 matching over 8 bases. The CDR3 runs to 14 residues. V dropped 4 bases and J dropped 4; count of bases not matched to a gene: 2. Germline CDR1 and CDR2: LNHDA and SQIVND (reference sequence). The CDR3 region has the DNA TGTGCCAGTAGTACGACAGGGGATAATGAAAAACTGTTTTTT. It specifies CASSTTGDNEKLFF. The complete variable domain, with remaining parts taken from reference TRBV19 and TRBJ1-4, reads DGGITQSPKYLFRKEGQNVTLSCEQNLNHDAMYWYRQDPGQGLRLIYYSQIVNDFQKGDIAEGYSVSREKKESFPLTVTSAQKNPTAFYLCASSTTGDNEKLFFGSGTQLSVL.

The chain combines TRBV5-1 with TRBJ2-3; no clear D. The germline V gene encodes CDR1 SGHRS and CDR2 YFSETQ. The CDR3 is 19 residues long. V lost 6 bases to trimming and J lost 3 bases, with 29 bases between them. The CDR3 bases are TGCGCCAGCACCCAGGCTCCGCGTGAGTTGTGGGAAAGGACAGATACGCAGTATTTT. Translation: CASTQAPRELWERTDTQYF. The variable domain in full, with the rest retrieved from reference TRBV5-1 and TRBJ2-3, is KAGVTQTPRYLIKTRGQQVTLSCSPISGHRSVSWYQQTPGQGLQFLFEYFSETQRNKGNFPGRFSGRQFSNSRSEMNVSTLELGDSALYLCASTQAPRELWERTDTQYFGPGTRLTVL.